The T cell receptor (beta chain) described here comes from a study of shared clonotypes between healthy human individuals. The overall study: Donors consisted of two women and a few men between 18 and 49.

CDR1 is MGHRA and CDR2 is YSYEKL in the germline V gene. The V end lost 4 bases, the J end lost 2 bases, and 17 bases lay between the germline ends. The CDR3 runs to 16 residues. Several immunoSEQ plates received, in even portions, the genomic DNA of each subset. This table comes from immunoSEQ multiplex PCR, and its TCRdb copy is limited to in-frame clones, with some not included. The repertoire has about 480,000 clones, 79% of them found once; the top ten carry 10% to 15%. This TCR was recovered from a woman in her 40s in good health. Some clones in this sample may be carry-over from other donors' samples. V and J are TRBV4-1 and TRBJ1-2; D gene ambiguous. The sample taken for sequencing was PBMCs. CDR3 in DNA: TGCGCCAGCAGCCTATTACGTCGAGGAGAGAACTATGGCTACACCTTC. This translates into CASSLLRRGENYGYTF.